These 31 T cell receptor beta chains came from one sample sequenced in a study of T-cell memory formation after mild COVID-19. TCRdb re-derived calls from the 5' RACE reads in MiXCR, one entry per CDR3 protein. The sample records around 510,000 distinct CDR3 sequences, less than 25% being singletons. The sequencing input was PBMCs or a T cell subset sorted from them (not recorded which). These receptors all stem from an adult woman who had mild COVID-19 (a few samples of this study predate the infection). Cell type and time point are not known.

Only a few counts were recorded for this clonotype. One end of the junction varies from germline; a read error may be responsible. The V gene is TRBV6-5, the J gene TRBJ2-1, with 9 bases lining up with TRBD2. This CDR3 region has 15 residues. CDR1 is MNHEY, CDR2 SVGAGI, per germline. CDR3 region: CASSYSGTSNNEQFF. CDR3 sequence (DNA): TGTGCCAGCAGCTACTCCGGGACTAGCAACAATGAGCAGTTCTTC.

This clonotype was counted between two and nine times. V and J are TRBV30 and TRBJ2-3, with 7 bases identical to TRBD2. The germline gives CDR1 GTSNPN, CDR2 SVGIG (reference sequence). This CDR3 region has 13 residues. The ends lost 5 bases at V and 2 bases at J; junction bases unmatched: 4. CDR3 amino acids: CAWGREFTDTQYF. Written as DNA, the CDR3 is TGTGCCTGGGGGCGGGAGTTCACAGATACGCAGTATTTT.

This chain links TRBV7-9 with TRBJ2-5, with 9 bases lining up with TRBD1. Germline CDR1 SEHNR, CDR2 FQNEAQ (reference sequence). Unmatched junction bases numbered 4, after V lost 0 bases and J lost 2 bases. There are 16 residues in the CDR3. The CDR3 is CASSLAGQGRQETQYF. DNA of the CDR3: TGTGCCAGCAGCTTAGCCGGACAGGGGAGGCAAGAGACCCAGTACTTC.

This clonotype appeared a few times. The chain links TRBV2 to TRBJ2-7; D is uncertain. The CDR3 runs to 12 residues. V lost 2 bases and J lost 5, with 7 bases in between. Germline lookup yields CDR1 SNHLY and CDR2 FYNNEI. The CDR3 DNA follows: TGTGCCAGCAGTGAAATTGTTGACGAGCAGTACTTC. This sequence encodes CASSEIVDEQYF.

In this sample, this clonotype turned up a few times. V usage is TRBV6-2 or TRBV6-3 and J usage is TRBJ1-2; a possible D gene is TRBD1 (5 bases). The germline CDR1 and CDR2 sequences are MNHEY and SVGEGT. There are 15 residues in the CDR3. Trimming removed 2 bases at V and 9 bases at J, with 19 bases between. The CDR3 loop is CASSYDSSQGGSYTF. In DNA, the CDR3 is TGTGCCAGCAGTTACGATTCCTCGCAGGGCGGAAGCTACACCTTC.

This clonotype was seen only a few times. The chain employs TRBV5-1 and TRBJ2-3; maybe TRBD2 (6 bases). V was pared by 5 bases and J by 11 bases, with 24 bases between. The CDR3 sequence is 15 residues long. Germline V gene sequence: CDR1 SGHRS, CDR2 YFSETQ. The CDR3: CASRPGTTSGHEQYF. The CDR3 DNA reads as TGCGCCAGCAGGCCGGGAACTACCAGCGGGCATGAGCAGTATTTT. The full variable domain, rest sourced from reference TRBV5-1 and TRBJ2-3, is KAGVTQTPRYLIKTRGQQVTLSCSPISGHRSVSWYQQTPGQGLQFLFEYFSETQRNKGNFPGRFSGRQFSNSRSEMNVSTLELGDSALYLCASRPGTTSGHEQYFGPGTRLTVL.

This clonotype has a handful of counts. The chain uses TRBV7-8 and TRBJ2-1; 10 bases match TRBD2. The CDR3 spans 15 residues. Germline V lookup: CDR1 SGHVS, CDR2 FQNEAQ. V lost 1 base to trimming and J lost 7 bases; unmatched junction nucleotides: 4. The CDR3 protein is CASSLGNSGRNEQFF. CDR3 DNA: TGTGCCAGCAGCTTAGGTAATAGCGGGAGGAATGAGCAGTTCTTC.

V gene TRBV7-2 combines with J gene TRBJ2-7; 11 bases fit TRBD2. Germline values: CDR1 SGHTA, CDR2 FQGNSA. Trimming removed 5 bases from V and 2 bases from J; junction bases left unmatched: 5. There are 15 residues in the CDR3. Written as DNA, the CDR3 is TGTGCCAGCAGCCCCCTAGCGGGGGGCCCCTACGAGCAGTACTTC. Translating gives CASSPLAGGPYEQYF. The variable domain in full, completed from reference TRBV7-2 and TRBJ2-7, reads GAGVSQSPSNKVTEKGKDVELRCDPISGHTALYWYRQSLGQGLEFLIYFQGNSAPDKSGLPSDRFSAERTGGSVSTLTIQRTQQEDSAVYLCASSPLAGGPYEQYFGPGTRLTVT.

This clonotype has ten or more counts. This chain joins TRBV12-3 or TRBV12-4 and TRBJ1-1; D call uncertain. There are 15 residues in the CDR3. Trimming removed 4 bases at V and 0 bases at J, with 12 bases between. The CDR3 region has the DNA TGTGCCAGCAGTTCCAAGTTGGGCATGAACACTGAAGCTTTCTTT. Translating it yields CASSSKLGMNTEAFF.

DNA for the CDR3: TGTGCCAGCATGAGCAACACCGCGGGCGAGACCCAGTACTTC. It specifies CASMSNTAGETQYF. The chain employs TRBV6-1 and TRBJ2-5; TRBD2 might be the D (5 bases). Trimming cost V 7 bases and J 5 bases, with 17 bases left between them. CDR1 is MNHNS and CDR2 is SASEGT in the germline V gene. This CDR3 comprises 14 residues.

CDR3 in DNA: TGTGCCAGCTCACCCACGTCGGTGTGGGGTGAGCAGTTCTTC. This sequence encodes CASSPTSVWGEQFF. The J gene is TRBJ2-1, the V gene TRBV18; no clear D. V was pared by 3 bases and J by 9 bases, with 15 bases between. Germline loops: CDR1 KGHSH, CDR2 LQKENI. The length of the CDR3 is 14 residues. Together with reference TRBV18 and TRBJ2-1, the CDR3 gives the full variable domain: NAGVMQNPRHLVRRRGQEARLRCSPMKGHSHVYWYRQLPEEGLKFMVYLQKENIIDESGMPKERFSAEFPKEGPSILRIQQVVRGDSAAYFCASSPTSVWGEQFFGPGTRLTVL.

The chain uses TRBV6-2 or TRBV6-3 and TRBJ1-1; D might be TRBD1 (5 bases). The CDR3 contains 13 residues. Trimming left V 3 bases short and J 7 bases short, with 12 bases between. The germline V gene encodes CDR1 MNHEY and CDR2 SVGEGT. The CDR3 DNA is TGTGCCAGCAGTTATCGACCAGGGTATGAAGCTTTCTTT. Protein sequence: CASSYRPGYEAFF.

The chain employs TRBV7-2 and TRBJ2-5, with 12 bases fitting TRBD2. The CDR3 covers 18 residues. Germline CDR1 is SGHTA and CDR2 is FQGNSA. Trimming cost V 4 bases and J 5 bases; bases outside gene matches: 14. The CDR3 DNA follows: TGTGCCAGCAGCTCTTGGACTAGCGGGGACCCCGGGTTTGAGACCCAGTACTTC. Its protein is CASSSWTSGDPGFETQYF.

This clonotype was found a few times. The genes are TRBV7-9 and TRBJ2-7; no definite D call. Germline V gives CDR1 SEHNR, CDR2 FQNEAQ (reference sequence). The V gene lost 4 bases and the J gene lost 3 bases, with 10 bases spanning the gap. CDR3 length: 13 residues. DNA of the CDR3: TGTGCCAGCAGCTCCGCTCCGGGCTACGAGCAGTACTTC. Translation gives CASSSAPGYEQYF.

The gene calls are TRBV10-3 and TRBJ2-7; D is ambiguous. The CDR3 spans 14 residues. With 3 bases removed from V and 2 bases from J, the gap between germline ends came to 11 bases. Germline values: CDR1 ENHRY, CDR2 SYGVKD. The CDR3 region is CAISDSGRTYEQYF. CDR3 sequence (DNA): TGTGCCATCAGTGATAGTGGTAGAACCTACGAGCAGTACTTC.

In this sample, this clonotype turned up a few times. The gene calls are TRBV7-8 and TRBJ1-4; D remains unclear. From germline, CDR1 is SGHVS and CDR2 FQNEAQ. Deletions cut 3 bases from V and 7 bases from J, with 9 bases between. There are 13 residues in the CDR3. CDR3 DNA: TGTGCCAGCAGCTTTAAAGGGTCTGAAAAACTGTTTTTT. It encodes CASSFKGSEKLFF.

V usage is TRBV6-5 and J usage is TRBJ1-1; 12 nucleotides line up with TRBD1. The length of the CDR3 is 15 residues. Looked up from germline, CDR1 is MNHEY and CDR2 is SVGAGI. Trimming cost V 2 bases and J 11 bases; bases outside gene matches: 9. The CDR3 protein is CASSYPGQGAVNAFF. The CDR3 DNA reads as TGTGCCAGCAGTTACCCGGGACAGGGGGCGGTCAATGCTTTCTTT.

The chain combines TRBV12-3 or TRBV12-4 with TRBJ1-2; D perhaps matches TRBD1 (5 bases). Trimming left V 5 bases short and J 14 bases short, with 18 bases between. This CDR3 region has 12 residues. The CDR3 bases are TGTGCCAGCAGTGTTGAGGGCAGGGCCCCAACCTTC. Protein sequence: CASSVEGRAPTF.

The rearrangement links TRBV2 to TRBJ2-1; TRBD2 aligns across 7 bases. V lost 7 bases, J lost 4 bases, and 4 bases stayed unmatched. Germline CDR1 is SNHLY and CDR2 is FYNNEI. This CDR3 spans 13 amino acids. The CDR3 DNA reads TGTGCCAGCATGGGCGGGGGATACAATGAGCAGTTCTTC. It specifies CASMGGGYNEQFF. Combining the CDR3 with reference TRBV2 and TRBJ2-1 gives the whole variable domain EPEVTQTPSHQVTQMGQEVILRCVPISNHLYFYWYRQILGQKVEFLVSFYNNEISEKSEIFDDQFSVERPDGSNFTLKIRSTKLEDSAMYFCASMGGGYNEQFFGPGTRLTVL.

This clonotype was detected only a few times. The V call is TRBV5-1, the J call TRBJ1-1, with TRBD1 as a possible D gene (6 bases). Deletions cut 0 bases from V and 2 bases from J, with 17 bases between. The germline V gene has CDR1 SGHRS and CDR2 YFSETQ. The CDR3 length is 17 residues. This CDR3 reads CASSLDPLRQANTEAFF. CDR3 DNA: TGCGCCAGCAGCTTGGACCCCCTAAGACAGGCAAACACTGAAGCTTTCTTT.

This clonotype was seen many times. The rearrangement links TRBV20-1 to TRBJ2-1; 7 bases are shared with TRBD2. The CDR3 covers 14 residues. Germline V lookup: CDR1 DFQATT, CDR2 SNEGSKA (reference sequence). V dropped 1 base and J dropped 4; count of bases not matched to a gene: 4. CDR3 DNA sequence: TGCAGTGCTAGAGTGGGGGGGTCTTACAATGAGCAGTTCTTC. Its protein is CSARVGGSYNEQFF.

J is TRBJ1-6 and V is TRBV6-6; D may be TRBD1 (6 bases). The CDR3 consists of 12 residues. In germline, CDR1 is MNHNY, CDR2 SVGAGI (reference sequence). Between the trimmed V and J ends, which lost 4 bases and 9 bases, there was a span of 7 bases. CDR3 amino acids: CASSWTASPLHF. Written as DNA, the CDR3 is TGTGCCAGCAGTTGGACAGCTTCACCCCTCCACTTT.

J is TRBJ2-7 and V is TRBV7-2, with D tentatively TRBD1 (5 bases). The CDR3 is 14 residues long. In germline, CDR1 is SGHTA, CDR2 FQGNSA. Trimming took off 3 bases at V and 2 bases at J, with 11 bases between the two ends. CDR3 loop: CASSFPTETYEQYF. The DNA for the CDR3 is TGTGCCAGCAGCTTCCCGACAGAGACCTACGAGCAGTACTTC.

J is TRBJ1-4 and V is TRBV5-1, with TRBD1 as a possible D gene (6 bases). Germline V gene lookup returns CDR1 SGHRS and CDR2 YFSETQ. Trimming cost V 1 base and J 5 bases, with 15 bases left between them. The CDR3 sequence is 16 residues long. The DNA for the CDR3 is TGCGCCAGCAGCTTGAATCTTCGGGGGGCAAATGAAAAACTGTTTTTT. Its translation: CASSLNLRGANEKLFF.

This clonotype has only a few counts. V is TRBV5-1 and J is TRBJ1-5; 9 bases map to TRBD1. Germline CDR1 SGHRS, CDR2 YFSETQ. There are 15 residues in the CDR3. The V and J ends lost 4 bases and 1 base, in that order; junction bases with no gene match: 3. CDR3 amino acids: CASSQTGGSNQPQHF. DNA for the CDR3: TGCGCCAGCAGCCAGACAGGGGGAAGCAATCAGCCCCAGCATTTT.

The V gene is TRBV7-2, the J gene TRBJ1-2; TRBD1 agrees at 7 bases. This CDR3 spans 16 amino acids. CDR1 is SGHTA and CDR2 is FQGNSA in the germline V gene. The V segment lost 5 bases and the J segment 2 bases; nucleotides outside the gene matches: 11. The CDR3 DNA reads as TGTGCCAGCAGCCGGAACCGACAGGGCCGGAACTATGGCTACACCTTC. It encodes CASSRNRQGRNYGYTF.

The chain has TRBV12-3 or TRBV12-4 and TRBJ2-2; possible D gene TRBD2, 6 bases. CDR3 length: 13 amino acids. V shed 3 bases and J shed 12 bases, with 14 bases lying between them. CDR3 in DNA: TGTGCCAGCAGTTTTGGGTCCCGGGAGAAGCTGTTTTTT. Encoded protein: CASSFGSREKLFF.

This clonotype showed up just a few times. The chain joins TRBV2 to TRBJ2-7; D call uncertain. The CDR3 runs to 13 residues. Trimming shortened V by 3 bases and J by 1 base, and 7 bases separated the two germline ends. CDR1 and CDR2 from the germline V gene are SNHLY and FYNNEI. CDR3: CASSDVQSYEQYF. The DNA for the CDR3 is TGTGCCAGCAGTGATGTGCAATCCTACGAGCAGTACTTC.

This chain uses TRBV29-1 with TRBJ1-2; 7 bases are a match to TRBD1. Germline loops: CDR1 SQVTM, CDR2 ANQGSEA. CDR3 length: 14 residues. J lost 4 bases, V lost 1 base, and 6 bases had no gene match. The CDR3 coding sequence is TGCAGCGTTGAAGGTGGCCGGGACAGCTATGGCTACACCTTC. Translating gives CSVEGGRDSYGYTF.

This chain connects TRBV9 to TRBJ2-2; D may be TRBD1 or TRBD2 (5 bases each). The germline V gene encodes CDR1 SGDLS and CDR2 YYNGEE. This CDR3 region has 16 residues. Trimming cost V 2 bases and J 0 bases, with 11 bases left between them. CDR3 in amino acids: CASSVLGTANTGELFF. CDR3 DNA sequence: TGTGCCAGCAGCGTTCTTGGGACGGCGAACACCGGGGAGCTGTTTTTT.

The table lists this clonotype with a few counts. The chain is built from TRBV2 and TRBJ2-2; 15 bases agree with TRBD2. CDR3 length: 18 amino acids. From germline, CDR1 is SNHLY and CDR2 FYNNEI. Trimming took 6 bases from V and 1 from J; bases not matched to a gene: 6. This CDR3 is CASSEGLAGGQNTGELFF. The CDR3 coding sequence is TGTGCCAGCAGCGAGGGACTAGCGGGGGGACAGAACACCGGGGAGCTGTTTTTT.